The 21 T cell receptor beta chains reported below all come from one sample, sequenced in a study of T cells in women clearing cervical HPV infection. Sequencing used immunoSEQ multiplex PCR; TCRdb keeps in-frame clones, though not all of them. The listing records some 31,000 clones. What was sequenced was blood buffy coat. The source is a woman aged 18-70 years with a cervical HPV16 infection that either progressed to CIN3+ or cleared (not recorded which).

Incomplete CDR3 DNA: TGTGCCAGCAGCTTGAGGGGAGAGACC. This sequence encodes CASSLRGET. The entire CDR3 reads CASSLRGETQYF. The chain has TRBV11-3 and TRBJ2-5, with D possibly being TRBD1 or TRBD2 (5 bases each). The read falls 3 residues short of the CDR3 end, and the missing part is taken from the germline J gene. CDR1 and CDR2 (germline): SGHNT, YENEEA. CDR3 size: 12 residues. With 3 bases removed from V and 4 bases from J, the gap between germline ends came to 6 bases.

Note on this clone: Read data end 3 residues before the CDR3 end; the end is taken from the germline J gene. The gene calls are TRBV19 and TRBJ2-6; a weak D match, TRBD1 (5 bases). Per the germline V gene, CDR1 is LNHDA and CDR2 is SQIVND (reference sequence). There are 15 residues in the CDR3. Trimming removed 6 bases from V and 0 bases from J, with 9 bases in between. Here the CDR3 reads CASRGVSSGANVLTF. The sequenced CDR3 bases are TGTGCCAGTAGAGGGGTAAGCTCTGGGGCCAACGTC.

For this clone: The CDR3 end falls 3 residues outside the read, so it is completed with the germline J gene. The chain couples TRBV30 to TRBJ1-2; TRBD1 is a possible D gene (5 bases). Germline V gives CDR1 GTSNPN, CDR2 SVGIG (reference sequence). The CDR3 totals 11 residues. The CDR3 sequence: CAWSGYRGYTF. CDR3 DNA (partial): TGTGCCTGGAGTGGATACAGGGGC. Variable domain in full (rest from reference TRBV30 and TRBJ1-2): SQTIHQWPATLVQPVGSPLSLECTVEGTSNPNLYWYRQAAGRGLQLLFYSVGIGQISSEVPQNLSASRPQDRQFILSSKKLLLSDSGFYLCAWSGYRGYTFGSGTRLTVV.

CDR3 protein: CASSFGTGEETQYF. CDR3 DNA (partial): TGTGCCAGCAGTTTTGGGACAGGGGAAGAGACC. The rearrangement uses TRBV12-3 or TRBV12-4 and TRBJ2-5; TRBD1 agrees at 10 bases. The read gets to within 3 residues of the CDR3 end, and the germline J gene fills in the rest. The CDR3 is made up of 14 amino acids. V was pared by 3 bases and J by 3 bases, with 1 base of the junction left unmatched.

Comment on this clone: The read ends 3 residues shy of where the CDR3 ends; the end is completed using the germline J gene. The V gene is TRBV18, the J gene TRBJ2-7; 15 bases map to TRBD2. The junction had 1 base not matched to a gene; V was cut back by 3 bases and J by 4 bases. Germline CDR1 reads KGHSH; CDR2 reads LQKENI. The CDR3 is 15 residues long. CDR3: CASSPGLAGGYEQYF. Partial CDR3 DNA: TGTGCCAGCTCACCGGGACTAGCGGGAGGATACGAG.

On this clone itself: The read is 3 residues too short to cover the CDR3 end, so that end is filled in from the germline J gene. The chain uses TRBV11-2 and TRBJ2-1; 12 bases fit TRBD2. Germline trimming cut 4 bases from V and 8 bases from J; bases unmatched to any gene: 6. This CDR3 is built from 15 residues. Germline lookup yields CDR1 SGHAT and CDR2 FQNNGV. The sequenced CDR3 bases are TGTGCCAGCAGCTCGCTAGCGGGGGGGAAAGATGAG. Translation gives CASSSLAGGKDE. The full CDR3 protein is CASSSLAGGKDEQFF.

A remark on this clone: Read data end 3 residues before the CDR3 end; the end is taken from the germline J gene. The chain links TRBV6-1 to TRBJ1-5, with D possibly matching TRBD1 (5 bases). The germline V gene has CDR1 MNHNS and CDR2 SASEGT. Between the trimmed V and J ends, which lost 3 bases and 2 bases, there was a span of 8 bases. CDR3 length equals 14 residues. The part of the CDR3 DNA that was read is TGTGCCAGCAGTGAGGGGGGTGGCAATCAGCCC. As protein: CASSEGGGNQP. The whole CDR3 sequence is CASSEGGGNQPQHF.

A word on this clone: The read ends 3 residues before the CDR3 terminus; that terminus is restored from the germline J gene. V is TRBV15 and J is TRBJ2-1; TRBD2 aligns across 7 bases. Germline assignment: CDR1 LNHNV and CDR2 YYDKDF (reference sequence). Germline trimming cut 4 bases from V and 7 bases from J; bases unmatched to any gene: 7. The CDR3 length is 14 residues. The covered CDR3 bases are TGTGCCACCAGCAAAGAGGGACTACTGAATGAG. Residues: CATSKEGLLNE. The CDR3, in full, reads CATSKEGLLNEQFF. Looking up the rest from reference TRBV15 and TRBJ2-1 gives the full variable domain: DAMVIQNPRYQVTQFGKPVTLSCSQTLNHNVMYWYQQKSSQAPKLLFHYYDKDFNNEADTPDNFQSRRPNTSFCFLDIRSPGLGDTAMYLCATSKEGLLNEQFFGPGTRLTVL.

Comment on this clone: Read coverage stops 3 residues before the CDR3 terminus; the germline J gene supplies the remainder. The V call is TRBV2, the J call TRBJ1-4; D gene ambiguous. Germline CDR1 reads SNHLY; CDR2 reads FYNNEI. The CDR3 sequence is 13 residues long. Trimming removed 3 bases from V and 10 bases from J, with 12 bases in between. Partial CDR3 DNA: TGTGCCAGCAGTGAGGGCTTGCGGGGAAAA. Translating gives CASSEGLRGK. The entire CDR3 sequence reads CASSEGLRGKLFF.

On this clone: Read coverage stops 3 residues before the CDR3 terminus; the germline J gene supplies the remainder. This chain joins TRBV2 and TRBJ1-2, with D perhaps TRBD1 (6 bases). Per germline, CDR1 SNHLY and CDR2 FYNNEI. The CDR3 length is 13 residues. V was trimmed by 6 bases and J by 5 bases, leaving 13 bases between them. The part of the CDR3 DNA that was read is TGTGCCAGCAGCATGGGGGGGGCTTATGGC. Protein product: CASSMGGAYG. The full CDR3 protein is CASSMGGAYGYTF.

Turning to this clone: The read comes to an end 3 residues before the CDR3 does, leaving the germline J gene to fill in the end. The chain has TRBV5-1 and TRBJ2-2, with D possibly TRBD2 on 5 matching bases. Germline CDR1 is SGHRS and CDR2 is YFSETQ. The ends were cut back, 4 bases at V and 1 base at J, with 14 bases in the middle. The CDR3 runs 16 residues. CDR3 bases read: TGCGCCAGCAGCCGGAACCAAGCGGAGAACACCGGGGAG. Its translation is CASSRNQAENTGE. The complete CDR3 reads CASSRNQAENTGELFF.

As to this clone: Read data end 3 residues before the CDR3 end; the end is taken from the germline J gene. This chain connects TRBV20-1 to TRBJ2-6; D not certain. Germline assignment: CDR1 DFQATT and CDR2 SNEGSKA (reference sequence). V was clipped by 0 bases and J by 0 bases, with 12 bases between them. This CDR3 comprises 17 residues. CDR3 protein: CSAREFDTSSGANVLTF. The CDR3 DNA, read in part, is TGCAGTGCTAGAGAGTTTGACACAAGCTCTGGGGCCAACGTC.

Details on this clone: Sequencing ends 3 residues short of the CDR3 end; the germline J gene provides the rest. The chain combines TRBV4-1 with TRBJ2-5, with D maybe TRBD1 (6 bases). Germline V gene lookup returns CDR1 MGHRA and CDR2 YSYEKL. CDR3 length: 15 residues. Trimming took off 0 bases at V and 5 bases at J, with 13 bases between the two ends. CDR3 sequence: CASSQDEGVRETQYF. The part of the CDR3 DNA that was read is TGCGCCAGCAGCCAAGATGAGGGGGTCCGGGAGACC.

On this clone: The read falls 3 residues short of the CDR3 end, and the missing part is taken from the germline J gene. The V and J genes are TRBV9 and TRBJ2-2; a weak D match, TRBD1 (5 bases). Germline CDR1 SGDLS, CDR2 YYNGEE. The CDR3 consists of 14 residues. V was trimmed by 4 bases and J by 1 base, leaving 8 bases between them. The sequenced CDR3 bases are TGTGCCAGCAGCTCAGGACAGAACACCGGGGAG. Protein: CASSSGQNTGE. The entire CDR3 is CASSSGQNTGELFF.

In regard to this clone: The read halts 3 residues ahead of the CDR3 end, with the missing end drawn from the germline J gene. This chain links TRBV2 with TRBJ2-1, with 8 bases aligning to TRBD2. The V segment lost 1 base and the J segment 6 bases; nucleotides outside the gene matches: 5. There are 15 residues in the CDR3. CDR1 and CDR2 (germline): SNHLY, FYNNEI. Here the CDR3 reads CASSEGLAQINEQFF. Partial CDR3 DNA: TGTGCCAGCAGTGAAGGACTAGCGCAGATCAATGAG.

CDR3: CASSFTGAGETQYF. The DNA read from the CDR3 is TGTGCCAGCAGCTTTACAGGGGCGGGAGAGACC. This chain connects TRBV7-9 to TRBJ2-5; 7 nucleotides match TRBD1. The DNA ends 3 residues before the CDR3 does, and the rest of the CDR3 is filled in from the germline J gene. CDR1 and CDR2 (germline): SEHNR, FQNEAQ (reference sequence). The CDR3 runs 14 residues. V lost 3 bases and J lost 4; bases outside the gene matches: 5.

Note on this clone: The CDR3 end is not reached by the read, which stops 3 residues before it; the germline J gene fills it in. The chain joins TRBV20-1 to TRBJ2-1; 9 bases are a match to TRBD2. CDR3 size: 15 residues. The junction had 4 bases not matched to a gene; V was cut back by 3 bases and J by 1 base. Germline V lookup: CDR1 DFQATT, CDR2 SNEGSKA (reference sequence). The covered CDR3 bases are TGCAGTGCTAGCGATGGACTAGCGTCCTACAATGAG. Protein product: CSASDGLASYNE. The whole CDR3 sequence reads CSASDGLASYNEQFF.

As regards this clone: The CDR3 extends 3 residues past the end of the read, so its final part is completed from the germline J gene. The chain has TRBV5-1 and TRBJ2-7, with TRBD1 as a possible D gene (6 bases). Looked up from germline, CDR1 is SGHRS and CDR2 is YFSETQ. Trimming stripped 5 bases from V and 0 bases from J, with 15 bases between. The CDR3 is 15 amino acids. CDR3 DNA (partial): TGCGCCAGCAGGATGGGGGCGGGCTCCTCCTACGAG. As protein: CASRMGAGSSYE. In full, the CDR3 is CASRMGAGSSYEQYF.

For this clone: From the germline J gene comes the end of the CDR3, since the read stops 3 residues before it. The chain has TRBV5-3 and TRBJ2-2, with D perhaps matching TRBD2 (6 bases). TRBV5-3 is an open reading frame whose function is uncertain. Trimming shortened V by 4 bases and J by 2 bases, and 12 bases separated the two germline ends. The CDR3 is 15 residues long. CDR3 DNA, as far as it was read: TGTGCCAGAAGCGTCCCGGGACTCAACACCGGGGAG. This codes for CARSVPGLNTGE. The entire CDR3 protein is CARSVPGLNTGELFF.

Comments on this clone: The CDR3 is cut off 3 residues early in the read; its end comes from the germline J gene. The chain employs TRBV18 and TRBJ1-2; a possible D gene is TRBD1 (5 bases). CDR1 is KGHSH, CDR2 LQKENI, per germline. The CDR3 contains 13 residues. Trimming stripped 3 bases from V and 3 bases from J, with 8 bases between. The CDR3 DNA, read in part, is TGTGCCAGCTCACCGGACAACGACTATGGC. This codes for CASSPDNDYG. The whole CDR3 sequence reads CASSPDNDYGYTF.

This chain's CDR3 is CASSSRTSGYYNEQFF. The sequenced part of the CDR3 DNA is TGTGCCAGCAGCTCTCGGACTAGCGGGTACTACAATGAG. This chain joins TRBV5-4 and TRBJ2-1; 11 bases match TRBD2. Read coverage stops 3 residues before the CDR3 terminus; the germline J gene supplies the remainder. The V segment lost 3 bases and the J segment 3 bases; nucleotides outside the gene matches: 5. This CDR3 is built from 16 residues. From germline, CDR1 is SGHNT and CDR2 YYREEE (reference sequence).